The T cell receptor (beta chain) described here comes from a study of cytomegalovirus exposure and HLA in healthy donors. Generated by immunoSEQ multiplex PCR, the TCRdb table keeps only in-frame clones and is missing some. This table holds 100,000 to 150,000 clones, about 89% found once. The CDR3 loop spans 16 amino acids. CDR1 MNHEY and CDR2 SMNVEV come from the germline V gene (reference sequence). Trimming shortened V by 0 bases and J by 1 base, and 10 bases separated the two germline ends. Source material: PBMCs. The clonotype was recovered from a woman between 18 and 29 years old in good health and CMV-seronegative. V and J are TRBV27 and TRBJ1-5; a weak D match, TRBD1 (6 bases). CDR3 amino acids: CASSLSGGLSNQPQHF. CDR3 DNA sequence: TGTGCCAGCAGTTTATCTGGGGGCTTAAGCAATCAGCCCCAGCATTTT.